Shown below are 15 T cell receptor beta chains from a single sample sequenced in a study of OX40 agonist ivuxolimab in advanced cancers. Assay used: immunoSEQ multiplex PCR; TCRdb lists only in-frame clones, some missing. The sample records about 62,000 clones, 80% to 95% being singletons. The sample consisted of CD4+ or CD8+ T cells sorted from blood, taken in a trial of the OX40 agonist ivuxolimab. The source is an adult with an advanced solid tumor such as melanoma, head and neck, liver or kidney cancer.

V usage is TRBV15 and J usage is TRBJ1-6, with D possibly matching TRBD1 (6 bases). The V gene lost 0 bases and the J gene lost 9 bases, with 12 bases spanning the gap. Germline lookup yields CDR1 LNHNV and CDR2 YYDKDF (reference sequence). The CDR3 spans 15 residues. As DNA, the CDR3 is TGTGCCACCAGCAGAGATCCACAGGGAAGTTCACCCCTCCACTTT. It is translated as CATSRDPQGSSPLHF.

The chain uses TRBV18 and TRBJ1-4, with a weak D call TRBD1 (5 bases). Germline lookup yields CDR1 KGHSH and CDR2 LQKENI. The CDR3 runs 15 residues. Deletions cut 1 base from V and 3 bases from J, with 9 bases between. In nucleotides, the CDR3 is TGTGCCAGCTCACCACAGCAGGGCTCTAATGAAAAACTGTTTTTT. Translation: CASSPQQGSNEKLFF.

The CDR3 loop is CASSPNAQAGPQHF. CDR3 sequence (DNA): TGTGCCAGCTCACCAAACGCCCAGGCAGGCCCTCAGCATTTT. The chain uses TRBV18 and TRBJ1-5; D remains unclear. Germline CDR1 is KGHSH and CDR2 is LQKENI. The V end was cut by 2 bases, the J end by 13 bases, with 18 bases between. This CDR3 contains 14 residues.

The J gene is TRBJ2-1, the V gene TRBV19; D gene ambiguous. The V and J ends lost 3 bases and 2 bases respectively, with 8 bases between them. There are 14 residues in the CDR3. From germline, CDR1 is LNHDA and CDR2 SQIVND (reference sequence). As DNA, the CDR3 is TGTGCCAGTAGTATGGGGTATACCTACAATGAGCAGTTCTTC. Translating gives CASSMGYTYNEQFF.

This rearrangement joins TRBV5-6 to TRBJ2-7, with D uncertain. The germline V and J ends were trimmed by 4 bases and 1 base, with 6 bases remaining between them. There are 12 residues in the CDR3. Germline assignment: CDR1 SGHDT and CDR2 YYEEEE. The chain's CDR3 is CASSRGSYEQYF. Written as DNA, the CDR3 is TGTGCCAGCAGCCGTGGTTCCTACGAGCAGTACTTC.

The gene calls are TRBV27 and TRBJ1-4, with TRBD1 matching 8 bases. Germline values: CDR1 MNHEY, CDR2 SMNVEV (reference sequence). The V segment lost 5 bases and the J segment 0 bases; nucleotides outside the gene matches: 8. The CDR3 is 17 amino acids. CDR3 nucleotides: TGTGCCAGCAGTCTACGGGACAGGACTTCAACTAATGAAAAACTGTTTTTT. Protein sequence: CASSLRDRTSTNEKLFF.

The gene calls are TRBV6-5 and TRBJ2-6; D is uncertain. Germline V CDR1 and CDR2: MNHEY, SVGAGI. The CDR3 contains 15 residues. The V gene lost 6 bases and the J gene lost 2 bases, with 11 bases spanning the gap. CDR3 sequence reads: CASRTPATGANVLTF. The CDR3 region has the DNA TGTGCCAGCAGGACCCCGGCCACTGGGGCCAACGTCCTGACTTTC.

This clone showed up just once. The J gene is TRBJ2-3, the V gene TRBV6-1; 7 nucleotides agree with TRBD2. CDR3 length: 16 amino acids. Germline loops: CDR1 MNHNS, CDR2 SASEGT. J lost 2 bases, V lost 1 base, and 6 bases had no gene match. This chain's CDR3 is CASSEGGRGYTDTQYF. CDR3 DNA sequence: TGTGCCAGCAGTGAAGGGGGGAGGGGCTACACAGATACGCAGTATTTT.

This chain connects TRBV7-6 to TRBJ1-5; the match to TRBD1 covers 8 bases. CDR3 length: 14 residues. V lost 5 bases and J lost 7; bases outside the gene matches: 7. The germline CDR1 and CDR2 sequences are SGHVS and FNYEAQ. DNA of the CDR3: TGTGCCAGCAGCCTCGGACAGGGCTCCCAGCCCCAGCATTTT. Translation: CASSLGQGSQPQHF.

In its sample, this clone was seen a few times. This chain's CDR3 is CASSLTTGTRNTGELFF. CDR3 DNA: TGTGCCAGCAGCTTAACGACGGGGACCCGGAACACCGGGGAGCTGTTTTTT. This chain joins TRBV7-3 and TRBJ2-2; TRBD1 or TRBD2 may be the D gene (5 bases each). Trimming stripped 0 bases from V and 1 base from J, with 12 bases between. CDR3 length: 17 residues. Per the germline V gene, CDR1 is SGHTA and CDR2 is FQGTGA.

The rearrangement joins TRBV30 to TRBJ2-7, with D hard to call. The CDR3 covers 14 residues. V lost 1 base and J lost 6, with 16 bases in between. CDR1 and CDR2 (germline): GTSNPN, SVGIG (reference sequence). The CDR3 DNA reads TGTGCCTGGAGTGCCGAAAATAGTGTACTCGAGCAGTACTTC. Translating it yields CAWSAENSVLEQYF.

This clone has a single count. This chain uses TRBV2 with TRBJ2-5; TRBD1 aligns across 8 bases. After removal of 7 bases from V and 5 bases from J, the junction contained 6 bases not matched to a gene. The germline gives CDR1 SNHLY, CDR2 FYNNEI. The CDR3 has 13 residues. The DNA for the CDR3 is TGTGCCAGCAATACAGGGGGATTTGAGACCCAGTACTTC. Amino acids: CASNTGGFETQYF. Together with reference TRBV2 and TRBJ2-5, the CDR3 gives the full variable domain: EPEVTQTPSHQVTQMGQEVILRCVPISNHLYFYWYRQILGQKVEFLVSFYNNEISEKSEIFDDQFSVERPDGSNFTLKIRSTKLEDSAMYFCASNTGGFETQYFGPGTRLLVL.

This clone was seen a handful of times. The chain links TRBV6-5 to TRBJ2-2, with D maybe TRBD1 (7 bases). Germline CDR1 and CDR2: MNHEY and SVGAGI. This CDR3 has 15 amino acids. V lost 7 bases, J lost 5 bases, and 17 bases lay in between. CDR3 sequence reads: CASNRAGGKTGELFF. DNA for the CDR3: TGTGCCAGCAACAGGGCAGGGGGGAAGACCGGGGAGCTGTTTTTT.

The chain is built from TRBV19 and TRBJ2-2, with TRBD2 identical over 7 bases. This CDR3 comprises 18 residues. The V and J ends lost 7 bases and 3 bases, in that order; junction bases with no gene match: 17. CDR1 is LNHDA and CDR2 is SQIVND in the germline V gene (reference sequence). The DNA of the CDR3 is TGTGCCAGTACCCTAAAGACGGGGGGTAGGGTTTACACCGGGGAGCTGTTTTTT. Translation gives CASTLKTGGRVYTGELFF.

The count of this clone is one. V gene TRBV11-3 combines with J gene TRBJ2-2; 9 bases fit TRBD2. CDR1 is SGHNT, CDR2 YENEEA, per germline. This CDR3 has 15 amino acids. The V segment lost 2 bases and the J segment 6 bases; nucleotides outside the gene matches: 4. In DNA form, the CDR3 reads TGTGCCAGCAGCTTAACTAGCGGGTACTCCGGGGAGCTGTTTTTT. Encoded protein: CASSLTSGYSGELFF.